The next 28 T cell receptor beta chains were all read from a single sample in a study of blood T cells in healthy people across ages. Together with a sample-barcoded 5' primer, a J-beta primer mix was included in a second PCR lasting roughly 6 to 12 cycles. A single record per CDR3 protein comes from TCRdb applying MiXCR to the 5' RACE reads. The sample lists 1.5 million or so distinct CDR3 sequences; 40% to 50% were seen once. The sequenced sample was blood. The receptors come from a woman aged 18 to 35 in good health.

The chain couples TRBV3-1 to TRBJ1-4; D not certain. This CDR3 is 17 amino acids long. V lost 0 bases, J lost 0 bases, and 11 bases lay in between. Germline loops: CDR1 LGHDT, CDR2 YNNKEL (reference sequence). The CDR3, as DNA: TGTGCCAGCAGCCAAGATTTCCGGGAATCAACTAATGAAAAACTGTTTTTT. Translation: CASSQDFRESTNEKLFF.

The CDR3 region has the DNA TGTGCCAGCAGCGACCGGGACGATGAGCAGTTCTTC. Translated: CASSDRDDEQFF. The chain is built from TRBV9 and TRBJ2-1; possibly TRBD1 or TRBD2 for D (5 bases each). There are 12 residues in the CDR3. With 3 bases removed from V and 8 bases from J, the gap between germline ends came to 9 bases. Germline V CDR1 and CDR2: SGDLS, YYNGEE.

This clonotype was picked up a small number of times. The rearrangement joins TRBV6-5 to TRBJ2-3; D call uncertain. Per the germline V gene, CDR1 is MNHEY and CDR2 is SVGAGI. Trimming shortened V by 2 bases and J by 6 bases, and 12 bases separated the two germline ends. The CDR3 contains 14 residues. CDR3 DNA: TGTGCCAGCAGTTACCGAGTCAACACGGATACGCAGTATTTT. It yields the protein CASSYRVNTDTQYF.

This clonotype was counted a few times. V usage is TRBV2 and J usage is TRBJ2-3, with 12 bases fitting TRBD2. The germline V gene encodes CDR1 SNHLY and CDR2 FYNNEI. Trimming at V came to 6 bases and at J to 5 bases, leaving 3 bases not matched to a gene. This CDR3 has 14 residues. The CDR3, as DNA: TGTGCCAGCAGCGTACTAGCGGGAGGAGATACGCAGTATTTT. Protein product: CASSVLAGGDTQYF.

The chain joins TRBV20-1 to TRBJ2-3, with D tentatively TRBD2 (5 bases). The ends were cut back, 4 bases at V and 2 bases at J, with 13 bases in the middle. This CDR3 region has 14 residues. Germline V lookup: CDR1 DFQATT, CDR2 SNEGSKA (reference sequence). CDR3 amino acids: CSAKVQRFTDTQYF. DNA for the CDR3: TGCAGTGCTAAGGTACAGCGGTTCACAGATACGCAGTATTTT.

The genes are TRBV18 and TRBJ1-4; tentative D call: TRBD1 (5 bases). Trimming pared 9 bases from V and 4 bases from J, leaving 15 bases between. This CDR3 comprises 14 residues. In germline, CDR1 is KGHSH, CDR2 LQKENI. This CDR3 reads CASLTGASNEKLFF. In nucleotides, the CDR3 is TGTGCCAGTCTTACTGGGGCGAGTAATGAAAAACTGTTTTTT.

This clonotype appeared a few times. The chain recombines TRBV4-1 with TRBJ1-2, with D possibly matching TRBD1 (6 bases). The CDR3 has 16 amino acids. The germline V and J ends were trimmed by 1 base and 2 bases, with 14 bases remaining between them. The germline gives CDR1 MGHRA, CDR2 YSYEKL. CDR3 protein: CASSQGQESFNYGYTF. The CDR3 DNA is TGCGCCAGCAGCCAAGGACAGGAATCCTTCAACTATGGCTACACCTTC.

With regard to this clonotype: One junction end disagrees with the germline gene, perhaps due to a read error. This chain connects TRBV6-5 to TRBJ2-3; D might be TRBD2 (5 bases). CDR3 length: 15 amino acids. Per germline, CDR1 MNHEY and CDR2 SVGAGI. The CDR3 loop is CASSPWGDESETQYF. DNA for the CDR3: TGTGCCAGCAGCCCTTGGGGAGATGAGTCAGAGACGCAGTATTTT.

V gene TRBV7-9 combines with J gene TRBJ2-6; the match to TRBD2 covers 10 bases. This CDR3 has 18 residues. The germline gives CDR1 SEHNR, CDR2 FQNEAQ (reference sequence). The V and J ends lost 5 bases and 0 bases, in that order; junction bases with no gene match: 7. The CDR3 is CASSTLAGAPSGANVLTF. The CDR3, as DNA: TGTGCCAGCAGCACCCTAGCGGGAGCACCCTCTGGGGCCAACGTCCTGACTTTC.

CDR3 DNA: TGCGCCAGCAGCCGCGTGGCGGGGGGGGGAGATACGCAGTATTTT. Amino acids: CASSRVAGGGDTQYF. The chain employs TRBV4-1 and TRBJ2-3; 9 bases are a match to TRBD2. CDR1 and CDR2 from the germline V gene are MGHRA and YSYEKL. The length of the CDR3 is 15 residues. V trimming: 4 bases; J trimming: 5 bases; junction bases outside the gene matches: 7.

This clonotype was picked up one time. The chain employs TRBV6-5 and TRBJ1-1, with a possible D match to TRBD1 (5 bases). The length of the CDR3 is 14 residues. The germline V gene encodes CDR1 MNHEY and CDR2 SVGAGI. Trimming took off 2 bases at V and 6 bases at J, with 13 bases between the two ends. This chain's CDR3 is CASSYLGEEAEAFF. The CDR3 DNA is TGTGCCAGCAGTTACCTGGGGGAAGAAGCTGAAGCTTTCTTT.

CDR3 nucleotides: TGTGCCAGCAGTTTCCACCAACGACAGGGGGCAGACTATGGCTACACCTTC. This gives the protein CASSFHQRQGADYGYTF. The chain is built from TRBV6-5 and TRBJ1-2; TRBD1 matches at 10 bases. Germline V gene lookup returns CDR1 MNHEY and CDR2 SVGAGI. V shed 4 bases and J 3 bases; nucleotides not matched to a gene: 11. The CDR3 contains 17 residues.

Ten or more counts support this clonotype. The gene calls are TRBV13 and TRBJ2-3, with TRBD2 matching over 7 bases. J gave up 2 bases and V 3 bases, and 2 bases lay outside the gene matches. The germline V gene has CDR1 PRHDT and CDR2 FYEKMQ (reference sequence). The CDR3 totals 14 residues. CDR3 protein: CASSFSGPTDTQYF. The CDR3 DNA is TGTGCCAGCAGCTTTAGCGGGCCCACAGATACGCAGTATTTT. The full variable domain, with the rest looked up from reference TRBV13 and TRBJ2-3, is AAGVIQSPRHLIKEKRETATLKCYPIPRHDTVYWYQQGPGQDPQFLISFYEKMQSDKGSIPDRFSAQQFSDYHSELNMSSLELGDSALYFCASSFSGPTDTQYFGPGTRLTVL.

CDR3 region: CASSLRVEGYGYTF. As DNA, the CDR3 is TGTGCCAGCAGCCTCCGGGTCGAGGGCTATGGCTACACCTTC. V gene TRBV7-2 combines with J gene TRBJ1-2; D is unclear. Germline CDR1 is SGHTA and CDR2 is FQGNSA. This CDR3 region has 14 residues. Trimming shortened V by 5 bases and J by 4 bases, and 14 bases separated the two germline ends.

V usage is TRBV10-3 and J usage is TRBJ2-7; 12 bases agree with TRBD2. The J call is in doubt because the DNA end fits TRBJ2-5 better. This CDR3 has 15 amino acids. Germline CDR1 reads ENHRY; CDR2 reads SYGVKD. DNA for the CDR3: TGTGCCATCAGTGACCCGACTAGCGGGAGAGAGACCCAGTACTTC. This encodes CAISDPTSGRETQYF.

The V call is TRBV3-1, the J call TRBJ2-3, with 10 nucleotides matching TRBD2. The CDR3 runs 16 residues. Germline assignment: CDR1 LGHDT and CDR2 YNNKEL (reference sequence). V dropped 0 bases and J dropped 2; count of bases not matched to a gene: 2. The CDR3, as DNA: TGTGCCAGCAGCCAAGAGGGACTAGCGACCACAGATACGCAGTATTTT. This sequence encodes CASSQEGLATTDTQYF.

The chain combines TRBV7-2 with TRBJ2-7; no firm D call. The CDR3 sequence is 13 residues long. CDR1 and CDR2 (germline): SGHTA, FQGNSA. V lost 5 bases, J lost 5 bases, and 13 bases lay in between. The chain's CDR3 is CASSVEGRNEQYF. CDR3 DNA: TGTGCCAGCAGCGTAGAAGGTCGGAACGAGCAGTACTTC.

The chain links TRBV7-6 to TRBJ2-5; D remains ambiguous. The germline V gene encodes CDR1 SGHVS and CDR2 FNYEAQ. CDR3 length: 8 amino acids. The DNA for the CDR3 is TGTCCCAAAGAGACCCAGTACTTC. This translates into CPKETQYF.

This sequence joins TRBV9 and TRBJ2-3; TRBD2 aligns across 7 bases. Germline values: CDR1 SGDLS, CDR2 YYNGEE. The CDR3 totals 16 residues. Unmatched junction bases numbered 8, after V lost 2 bases and J lost 2 bases. CDR3 in amino acids: CASSVASGEFTDTQYF. Here the CDR3 DNA reads TGTGCCAGCAGCGTTGCCAGCGGGGAATTCACAGATACGCAGTATTTT.

The V and J genes are TRBV29-1 and TRBJ1-2; D is ambiguous. Trimming removed 4 bases from V and 0 bases from J, with 9 bases in between. The CDR3 length is 13 residues. Looked up from germline, CDR1 is SQVTM and CDR2 is ANQGSEA. The CDR3 loop is CSVADIANYGYTF. The CDR3 DNA sequence: TGCAGCGTTGCAGATATAGCTAACTATGGCTACACCTTC.

Regarding this clonotype: It may be a read error: a sequence one base away is much more abundant. The V call is TRBV7-2, the J call TRBJ2-4; perhaps TRBD2 as D (6 bases). CDR3 length equals 14 residues. CDR1 and CDR2 (germline): SGHTA, FQGNSA. With 4 bases removed from V and 13 bases from J, the gap between germline ends came to 20 bases. The CDR3 region is CASSYGGVYNEQYF. Here the CDR3 DNA reads TGTGCCAGCAGCTACGGCGGGGTGTACAATGAGCAGTACTTC.

This clonotype was counted between two and nine times. This chain connects TRBV3-1 to TRBJ2-3, with 12 bases identical to TRBD2. V lost 3 bases to trimming and J lost 4 bases; unmatched junction nucleotides: 8. Germline lookup yields CDR1 LGHDT and CDR2 YNNKEL (reference sequence). The CDR3 runs to 17 residues. This CDR3 is CASSHLAGGPVSDTQYF. In nucleotides, the CDR3 is TGTGCCAGCAGCCACCTAGCGGGGGGGCCTGTTTCAGATACGCAGTATTTT.

CDR3 residues: CASSSRVTGADTQYF. CDR3 coding DNA: TGTGCCAGCAGCTCTAGGGTGACAGGAGCAGATACGCAGTATTTT. The chain employs TRBV7-3 and TRBJ2-3; a weak D match, TRBD1 (6 bases). CDR1 and CDR2 from the germline V gene are SGHTA and FQGTGA. V was cut by 4 bases and J by 4 bases, with 15 bases left in between. This CDR3 region has 15 residues.

The chain links TRBV6-5 to TRBJ1-2; D perhaps matches TRBD1 (5 bases). The CDR3 extends over 16 amino acids. From germline, CDR1 is MNHEY and CDR2 SVGAGI. V lost 5 bases, J lost 5 bases, and 21 bases lay in between. In DNA, the CDR3 is TGTGCCAGCAGTCAATCCCTGTCTGGGGGAGGGTATGGCTACACCTTC. It is translated as CASSQSLSGGGYGYTF.

This clonotype was observed a few times. The CDR3, as DNA: TGTGCCAGCAGCGTAGAAGGTGGGGGCAGCACAGATACGCAGTATTTT. Its translation is CASSVEGGGSTDTQYF. The chain uses TRBV9 and TRBJ2-3; D may be TRBD1 (6 bases). This CDR3 spans 16 amino acids. Germline CDR1 and CDR2: SGDLS and YYNGEE. The V end lost 0 bases, the J end lost 0 bases, and 11 bases lay between the germline ends.

The chain is built from TRBV12-3 or TRBV12-4 and TRBJ1-4; no clear D. V lost 5 bases and J lost 7, with 11 bases in between. The CDR3 is made up of 13 amino acids. The CDR3 is CASSQISGEKLFF. The CDR3 bases are TGTGCCAGCAGTCAGATTTCCGGTGAAAAACTGTTTTTT.

The rearrangement links TRBV6-5 to TRBJ2-3; 7 nucleotides line up with TRBD2. The CDR3 has 17 residues. Germline assignment: CDR1 MNHEY and CDR2 SVGAGI. Germline trimming cut 0 bases from V and 8 bases from J; bases unmatched to any gene: 14. The CDR3 sequence: CASSYSRTRTEWGTQYF. The CDR3 DNA reads TGTGCCAGCAGTTACTCGAGGACTAGAACGGAGTGGGGTACGCAGTATTTT.

The chain joins TRBV12-1 to TRBJ2-1; the DNA was not compared with TRBD2, the D call given in the table. TRBV12-1 is recorded as a pseudogene. This CDR3 has 15 amino acids. This chain's CDR3 is CASCPALSSYNEQFF. The CDR3, as DNA: TGTGCCAGCTGCCCCGCTCTCAGCTCCTACAATGAGCAGTTCTTC.